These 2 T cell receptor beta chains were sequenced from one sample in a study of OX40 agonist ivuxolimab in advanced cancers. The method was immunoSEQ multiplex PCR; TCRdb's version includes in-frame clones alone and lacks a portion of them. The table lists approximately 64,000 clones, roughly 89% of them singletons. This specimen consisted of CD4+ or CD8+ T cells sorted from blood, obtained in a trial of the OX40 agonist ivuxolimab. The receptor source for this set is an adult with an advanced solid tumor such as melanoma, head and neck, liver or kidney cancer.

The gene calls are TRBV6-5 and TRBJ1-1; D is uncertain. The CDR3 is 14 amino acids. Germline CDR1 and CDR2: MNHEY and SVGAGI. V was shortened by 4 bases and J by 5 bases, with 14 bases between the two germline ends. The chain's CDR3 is CASSSLGRATEAFF. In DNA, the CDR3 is TGTGCCAGCAGTTCCCTGGGTCGAGCGACTGAAGCTTTCTTT.

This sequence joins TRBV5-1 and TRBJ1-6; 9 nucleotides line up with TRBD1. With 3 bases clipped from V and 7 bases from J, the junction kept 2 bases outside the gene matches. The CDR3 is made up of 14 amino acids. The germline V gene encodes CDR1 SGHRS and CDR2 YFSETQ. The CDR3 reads CASSWTGENSPLHF. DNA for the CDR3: TGCGCCAGCAGCTGGACAGGGGAGAATTCACCCCTCCACTTT.